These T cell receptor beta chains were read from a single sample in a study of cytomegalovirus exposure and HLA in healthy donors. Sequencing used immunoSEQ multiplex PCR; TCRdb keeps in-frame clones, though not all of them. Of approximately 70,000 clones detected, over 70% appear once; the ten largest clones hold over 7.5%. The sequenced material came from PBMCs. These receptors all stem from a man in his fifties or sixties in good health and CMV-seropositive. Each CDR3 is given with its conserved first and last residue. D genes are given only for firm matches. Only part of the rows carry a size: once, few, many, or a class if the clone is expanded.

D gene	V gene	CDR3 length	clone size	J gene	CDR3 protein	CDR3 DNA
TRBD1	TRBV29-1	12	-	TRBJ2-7	CSVQQGIYEQYF	TGCAGCGTTCAACAGGGGATCTACGAGCAGTACTTC
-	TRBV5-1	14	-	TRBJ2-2	CASSSPTNTGELFF	TGCGCCAGCAGCTCCCCGACAAACACCGGGGAGCTGTTTTTT
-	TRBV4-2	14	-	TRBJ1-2	CASSHAGGNYGYTF	TGTGCCAGCAGCCATGCGGGGGGGAATTATGGCTACACCTTC
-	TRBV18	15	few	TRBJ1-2	CASSPQQGPAYGYTF	TGTGCCAGCTCGCCGCAGCAGGGCCCAGCCTATGGCTACACCTTC
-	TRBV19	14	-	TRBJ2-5	CASSTRDTQETQYF	TGTGCCAGTAGTACCCGGGACACCCAAGAGACCCAGTACTTC
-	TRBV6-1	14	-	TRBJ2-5	CASTSGTFQETQYF	TGTGCCAGCACCTCCGGGACTTTTCAAGAGACCCAGTACTTC
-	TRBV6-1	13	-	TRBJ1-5	CASNPNTGNRQAF	TGTGCCAGCAATCCCAATACGGGGAATCGTCAAGCATTT
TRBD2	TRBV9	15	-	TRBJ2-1	CASSGGRSSYNEQFF	TGTGCCAGCAGCGGCGGGAGGAGCTCCTACAATGAGCAGTTCTTC
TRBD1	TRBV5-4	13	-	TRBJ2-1	CASSLDRGNEQFF	TGTGCCAGCAGCTTGGACAGGGGAAATGAGCAGTTCTTC
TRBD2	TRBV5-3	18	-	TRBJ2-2	CARSLGQGTSGGAGELFF	TGTGCCAGAAGCTTGGGACAGGGGACTAGCGGGGGGGCGGGGGAGCTGTTTTTT
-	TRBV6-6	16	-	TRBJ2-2	CASSLSGTQNTGELFF	TGTGCCAGCAGTTTATCCGGGACTCAGAACACCGGGGAGCTGTTTTTT
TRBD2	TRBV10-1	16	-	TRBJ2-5	CASSPGTSGDQGTQYF	TGCGCCAGCAGCCCCGGGACTAGCGGGGACCAAGGGACCCAGTACTTC
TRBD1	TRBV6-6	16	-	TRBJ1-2	CASSYGRTGSGYGYTF	TGTGCCAGCAGTTACGGACGGACAGGGTCGGGCTATGGCTACACCTTC
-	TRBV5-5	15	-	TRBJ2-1	CASSSTSTEGNEQFF	TGTGCCAGCAGCTCGACATCTACCGAGGGCAATGAGCAGTTCTTC
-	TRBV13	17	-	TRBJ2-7	CASSLGAAGRRTYEQYF	TGTGCCAGCAGCTTAGGGGCGGCGGGGAGGCGCACCTACGAGCAGTACTTC
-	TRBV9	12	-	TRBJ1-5	CASSLLGGPQHF	TGTGCCAGCAGCCTCCTGGGGGGGCCCCAGCATTTT
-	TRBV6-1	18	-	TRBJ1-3	CASSEAGIGTYSGNTIYF	TGTGCCAGCAGTGAAGCCGGGATAGGCACCTACTCTGGAAACACCATATATTTT
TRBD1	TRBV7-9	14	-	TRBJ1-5	CASSSDREDQPQHF	TGTGCCAGCAGCTCCGACAGGGAGGATCAGCCCCAGCATTTT
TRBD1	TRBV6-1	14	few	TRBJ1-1	CAVRDRRPNTEAFF	TGTGCCGTCAGGGACAGGCGACCGAACACTGAAGCTTTCTTT
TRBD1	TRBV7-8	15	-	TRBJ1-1	CASSLADRGSTEAFF	TGTGCCAGCAGCTTAGCGGACAGGGGAAGCACTGAAGCTTTCTTT
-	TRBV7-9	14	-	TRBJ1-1	CASSPSGGWTEAFF	TGTGCCAGCAGCCCCTCGGGGGGTTGGACTGAAGCTTTCTTT
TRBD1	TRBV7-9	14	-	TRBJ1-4	CASSLRQGNEKLFF	TGTGCCAGCAGCTTAAGACAGGGGAATGAAAAACTGTTTTTT
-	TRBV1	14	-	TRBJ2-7	CTSSPRGTSGQQYF	TGCACCAGCAGCCCGCGAGGGACTAGCGGGCAGCAGTACTTC
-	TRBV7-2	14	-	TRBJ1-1	CASSPGGVNTEAFF	TGTGCCAGCAGCCCGGGGGGGGTGAACACTGAAGCTTTCTTT
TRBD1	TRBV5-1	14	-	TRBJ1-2	CASSLDRGSFGYTF	TGCGCCAGCAGCTTGGACAGGGGCTCTTTCGGCTACACCTTC
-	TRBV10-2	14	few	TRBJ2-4	CASSWGPAKNIQYF	TGCGCCAGCAGCTGGGGGCCAGCCAAAAACATTCAGTACTTC
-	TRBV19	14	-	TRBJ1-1	CASSPPTGPAEAFF	TGTGCCAGTAGTCCACCCACAGGGCCAGCTGAAGCTTTCTTT
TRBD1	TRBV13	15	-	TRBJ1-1	CASSPGQGWNTEAFF	TGTGCCAGCAGCCCGGGACAGGGATGGAACACTGAAGCTTTCTTT
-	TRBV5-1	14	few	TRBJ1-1	CASSPGGGNTEAFF	TGCGCCAGCAGCCCTGGCGGGGGGAACACTGAAGCTTTCTTT
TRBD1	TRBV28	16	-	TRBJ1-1	CASSLAGTGGVAEAFF	TGTGCCAGCAGTTTAGCGGGGACAGGGGGCGTCGCTGAAGCTTTCTTT
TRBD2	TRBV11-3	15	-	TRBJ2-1	CASSFGLAAYNEQFF	TGTGCCAGCAGCTTCGGTCTAGCGGCCTACAATGAGCAGTTCTTC
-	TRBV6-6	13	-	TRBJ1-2	CASSYSQAGGYTF	TGTGCCAGCAGTTACTCACAGGCTGGTGGCTACACCTTC
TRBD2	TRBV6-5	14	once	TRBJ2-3	CASKRDSRTDTQYF	TGTGCCAGCAAGCGGGACTCCCGCACAGATACGCAGTATTTT
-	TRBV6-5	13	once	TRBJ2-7	CASSLTGYYEQYF	TGTGCCAGCAGCCTCACAGGGTACTACGAGCAGTACTTC
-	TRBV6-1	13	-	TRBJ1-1	CASTFSRDTEAFF	TGTGCCAGCACGTTCTCGAGGGACACTGAAGCTTTCTTT
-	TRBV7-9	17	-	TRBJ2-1	CASSLGSSRRIGNEQFF	TGTGCCAGCAGCTTAGGGAGTAGCCGACGAATAGGAAATGAGCAGTTCTTC
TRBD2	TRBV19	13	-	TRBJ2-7	CASSAGVSYEQYF	TGTGCCAGTAGTGCGGGGGTCTCCTACGAGCAGTACTTC
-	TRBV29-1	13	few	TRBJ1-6	CSAKGDSNSPLHF	TGCAGCGCCAAAGGTGACTCTAATTCACCCCTCCACTTT
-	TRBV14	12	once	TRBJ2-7	CASSQDSFKQYF	TGTGCCAGCAGCCAAGATAGCTTTAAGCAGTACTTC